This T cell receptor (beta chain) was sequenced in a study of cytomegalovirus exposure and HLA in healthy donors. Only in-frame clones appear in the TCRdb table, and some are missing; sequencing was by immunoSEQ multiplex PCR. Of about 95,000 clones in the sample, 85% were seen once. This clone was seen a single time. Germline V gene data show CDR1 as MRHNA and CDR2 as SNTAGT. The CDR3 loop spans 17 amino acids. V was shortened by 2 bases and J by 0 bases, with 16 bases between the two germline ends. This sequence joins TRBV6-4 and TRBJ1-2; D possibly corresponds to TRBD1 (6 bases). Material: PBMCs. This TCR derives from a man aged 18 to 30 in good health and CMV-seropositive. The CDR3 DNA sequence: TGTGCCAGCAGTGACCCGAGGGGGGGAGGGTCTAACTATGGCTACACCTTC. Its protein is CASSDPRGGGSNYGYTF.